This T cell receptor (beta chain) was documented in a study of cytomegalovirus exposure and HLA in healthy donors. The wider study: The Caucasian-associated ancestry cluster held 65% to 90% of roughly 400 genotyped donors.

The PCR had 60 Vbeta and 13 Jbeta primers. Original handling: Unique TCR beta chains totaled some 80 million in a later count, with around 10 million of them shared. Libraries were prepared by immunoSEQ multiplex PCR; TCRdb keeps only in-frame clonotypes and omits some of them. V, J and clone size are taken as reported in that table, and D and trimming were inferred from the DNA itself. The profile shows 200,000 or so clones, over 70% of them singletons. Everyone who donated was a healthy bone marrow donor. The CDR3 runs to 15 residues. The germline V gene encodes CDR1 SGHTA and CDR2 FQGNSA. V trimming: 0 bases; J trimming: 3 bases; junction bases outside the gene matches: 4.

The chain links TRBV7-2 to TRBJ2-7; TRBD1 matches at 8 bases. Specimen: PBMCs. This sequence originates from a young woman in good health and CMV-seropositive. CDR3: CASSLAPGQGYEQYV. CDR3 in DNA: TGTGCCAGCAGCTTAGCTCCAGGACAGGGCTACGAGCAGTACGTC.